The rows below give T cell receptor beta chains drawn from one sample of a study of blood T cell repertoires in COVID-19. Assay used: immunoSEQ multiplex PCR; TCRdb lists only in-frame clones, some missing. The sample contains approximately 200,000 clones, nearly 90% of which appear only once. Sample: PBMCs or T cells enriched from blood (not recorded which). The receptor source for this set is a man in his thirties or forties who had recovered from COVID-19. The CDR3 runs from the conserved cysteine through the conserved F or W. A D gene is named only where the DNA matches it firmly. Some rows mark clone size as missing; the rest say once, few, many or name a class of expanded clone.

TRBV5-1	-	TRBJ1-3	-	TGCGCCAGCAGCTCGGGGGGCTCTGGAAACACCATATATTTT	CASSSGGSGNTIYF
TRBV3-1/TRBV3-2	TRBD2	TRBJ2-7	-	TGTGCCAGCAGCCAAGTCCCGGTAAGAGAAACTAGCGGGGACACCTACGAGCAGTACTTC	CASSQVPVRETSGDTYEQYF
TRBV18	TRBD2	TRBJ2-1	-	TGTGCCAGCTCACCGGCGGCGGGGGGGTATGAGCAGTTCTTC	CASSPAAGGYEQFF
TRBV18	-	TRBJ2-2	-	TGTGCCAGCTCACCAAGTCGCACAGGCGAGAACACCGGGGAGCTGTTTTTT	CASSPSRTGENTGELFF
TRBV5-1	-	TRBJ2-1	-	TGCGCCAGCAGCTTGGTAGCCGGGAGTACAAATGAGCAGTTCTTC	CASSLVAGSTNEQFF
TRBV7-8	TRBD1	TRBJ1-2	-	TGTGCCAGCAGCCGACAGGGACAAACTTCCTATGGCTACACCTTC	CASSRQGQTSYGYTF
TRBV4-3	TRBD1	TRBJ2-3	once	TGCGCCAGCAGCCAGAGGCCGACAGGGGCTAGCACAGATACGCAGTATTTT	CASSQRPTGASTDTQYF
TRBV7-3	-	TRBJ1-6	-	TGTGCCAGCAGCTCATCGCCGGGGTATTCACCCCTCCACTTT	CASSSSPGYSPLHF
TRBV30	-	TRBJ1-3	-	TGTGCCTGGATCCATCCCAGTGATTTTGGAAACACCATATATTTT	CAWIHPSDFGNTIYF
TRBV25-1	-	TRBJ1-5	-	TGTGCCAGCAGCGCTCCAGGCTTCAATCAGCCCCAGCATTTT	CASSAPGFNQPQHF
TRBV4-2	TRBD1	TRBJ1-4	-	TGTGCCAGCAGCCGAGCCACAGGGGATCGTAATGAAAAACTGTTTTTT	CASSRATGDRNEKLFF
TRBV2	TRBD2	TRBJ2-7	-	TGTGCCCGCAGCGGGGGGGGGAGAATAGGGCAGTACTTC	CARSGGGRIGQYF
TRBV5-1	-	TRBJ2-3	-	TGCGCCAGCAGCTTCGCAGATACGCAGTATTTT	CASSFADTQYF
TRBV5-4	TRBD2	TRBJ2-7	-	TGTGCCAGCAGCTTGGGGGCGGGAGGAGGGAACGAGCAGTACTTC	CASSLGAGGGNEQYF
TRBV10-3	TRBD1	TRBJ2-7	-	TGTGCCATCAGGGGACAGGCCCACTCCTACGAGCAGTACTTC	CAIRGQAHSYEQYF
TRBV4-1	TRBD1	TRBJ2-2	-	TGCGCCAGCAGCCAAGAGAGTAGCAGGGGGCCCACCGGGGAGCTGTTTTTT	CASSQESSRGPTGELFF
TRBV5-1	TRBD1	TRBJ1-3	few	TGCGCCAGCAGCTTGGCAGGGGGACTCTCTGGAAACACCATATATTTT	CASSLAGGLSGNTIYF
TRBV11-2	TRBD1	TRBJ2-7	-	TGTGCCAGCAGCCCCGGGACAGGTAGCTACGAGCAGTACTTC	CASSPGTGSYEQYF
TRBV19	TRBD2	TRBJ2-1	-	TGTGCCAGTAGTCGCGAGACTAGCGGGAGCGGCAATGAGCAGTTCTTC	CASSRETSGSGNEQFF
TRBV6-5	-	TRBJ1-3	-	TGTGCCAGCAGTTACGGCGACCAGGCTGGAAACACCATATATTTT	CASSYGDQAGNTIYF
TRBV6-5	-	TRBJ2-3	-	TGTGCCAGCAGTTACTCGGGTCGGGGAAGGGGGGATACGCAGTATTTT	CASSYSGRGRGDTQYF
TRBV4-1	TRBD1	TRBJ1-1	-	TGCGCCAGCAGCCAAGGGACCCAGGGGGCGGGCACTGAAGCTTTCTTT	CASSQGTQGAGTEAFF
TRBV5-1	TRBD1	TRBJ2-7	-	TGCGCCACATCCCGGGACAGGGGTTCCTACGAGCAGTACTTC	CATSRDRGSYEQYF
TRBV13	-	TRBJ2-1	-	TGTGCCAGCAGCCCCGCCTCGGGGAACAATGAGCAGTTCTTC	CASSPASGNNEQFF
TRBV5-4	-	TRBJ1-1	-	TGTGCCAGCAGCCTGGGGGGAGGTCGACTCTACCAAGCTTTCTTT	CASSLGGGRLYQAFF
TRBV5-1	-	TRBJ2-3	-	TGCGCCAGCAGCTTGTCTGGCACAGATACGCAGTATTTT	CASSLSGTDTQYF
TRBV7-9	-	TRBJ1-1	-	TGTGCCAGCGGGGCAGTCACTGAAGCTTTCTTT	CASGAVTEAFF
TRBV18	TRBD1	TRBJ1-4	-	TGTGCCAGCTCAACAACAGGGGCGACTAATGAAAAACTGTTTTTT	CASSTTGATNEKLFF
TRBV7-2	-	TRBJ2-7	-	TGTGCCAGCAGCCTAACCTGGAGCTCCTACGAGCAGTACTTC	CASSLTWSSYEQYF
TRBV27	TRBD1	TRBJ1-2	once	TGTGCCAGCAGTTTCCGACAGGGGCTCTATGGCTACACCTTC	CASSFRQGLYGYTF
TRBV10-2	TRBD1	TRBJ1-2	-	TGCGCCAGCACCGGACAGGGGGCGGCCAACTATGGCTACACCTTC	CASTGQGAANYGYTF
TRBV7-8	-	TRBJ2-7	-	TGTGCCAGCAGCCCGACAGAACTCGCGGTGACCTACGAGCAGTACTTC	CASSPTELAVTYEQYF
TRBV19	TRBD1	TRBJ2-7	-	TGTGCCAGTAGCCAAGACAGGGGGAAATGGTACGAGCAGTACTTC	CASSQDRGKWYEQYF
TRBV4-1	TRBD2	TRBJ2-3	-	TGCGCCAGCAGCCAAGCCCCCCAGCGGGGGAGCACAGATACGCAGTATTTT	CASSQAPQRGSTDTQYF
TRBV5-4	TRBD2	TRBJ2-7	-	TGTGCCAGCAGCTTGAGCTGGACTAGTATCAACTCCTACGAGCAGTACTTC	CASSLSWTSINSYEQYF
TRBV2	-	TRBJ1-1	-	TGTGCCAGCAGTCAAGACGGGAACACTGAAGCTTTCTTT	CASSQDGNTEAFF
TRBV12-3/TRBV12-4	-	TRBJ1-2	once	TGTGCCAGCAGTTTATACGGGGGTGGCTACACCTTC	CASSLYGGGYTF
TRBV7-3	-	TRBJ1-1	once	TGTGCCAGCAGCTTAACCCTGGGGGCTCCTGGAGATGAAGCTTTCTTT	CASSLTLGAPGDEAFF
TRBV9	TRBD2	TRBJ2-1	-	TGTGCCAGCAGCGTAATCGGCGGGAGGGATTCGAATGAGCAGTTCTTC	CASSVIGGRDSNEQFF
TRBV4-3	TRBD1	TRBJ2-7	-	TGCGCCAGCAGCCAAAGGCCGACAGGGGATTTGCCCTACGAGCAGTACTTC	CASSQRPTGDLPYEQYF
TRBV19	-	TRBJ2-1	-	TGTGCCAGTAGTGGGGAGAGTAGCGGCCATCCTCGCAATGAGCAGTTCTTC	CASSGESSGHPRNEQFF
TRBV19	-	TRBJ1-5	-	TGTGCCAGTAGTATAGGTCAAGGGGGCAATCAGCCCCAGCATTTT	CASSIGQGGNQPQHF
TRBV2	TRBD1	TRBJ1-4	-	TGTGCCAGCAGACTCGCCCGCGGGACAGGGGTATCTGAAAAACTGTTTTTT	CASRLARGTGVSEKLFF
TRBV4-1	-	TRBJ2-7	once	TGCGCCAGCAGCCAAGGGCCGACTACTTTCTCCGAGCAGTACTTC	CASSQGPTTFSEQYF
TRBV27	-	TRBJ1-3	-	TGTGCCAGCACTTCAGATGGAAACACCATATATTTT	CASTSDGNTIYF
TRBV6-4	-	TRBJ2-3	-	TGTGCCAGCAGTGACTCCCCCTGGGGGCTTAGCACAGATACGCAGTATTTT	CASSDSPWGLSTDTQYF
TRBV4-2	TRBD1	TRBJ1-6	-	TGTGCCAGCAGCCAACTAGACAGGGACAATTCACCCCTCCACTTT	CASSQLDRDNSPLHF
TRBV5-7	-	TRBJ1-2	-	TGTGCCAGCAGCTCTTTCCGGGACAAGGACGGCTACACCTTC	CASSSFRDKDGYTF
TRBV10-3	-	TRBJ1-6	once	TGTGCCATCAGTGAGGTTGTCAGTAATTCACCCCTCCACTTT	CAISEVVSNSPLHF